This T cell receptor beta chain derives from a study of Siglec-9 on CD8 T cells in melanoma. As to this clone: Its antigen is still unknown.

Study-wide points: An effector memory CD8+ T-cell subset seemingly accumulating in melanoma was reportedly marked and regulated by Siglec-9.

The CDR3 runs 15 residues. V was shortened by 1 base and J by 4 bases, with 13 bases between the two germline ends. CDR1 SGHAT and CDR2 FQNNGV come from the germline V gene. The protocol was immunoSEQ multiplex PCR, while the TCRdb copy is restricted to in-frame clones and leaves out a portion. Of more than 30,000 clones detected, about four fifths appear once; the ten largest clones hold roughly 1.8%. V and J are TRBV11-2 and TRBJ1-2, with D perhaps matching TRBD1 (6 bases). Sequencing was performed on Siglec-9- CD8+ T cells sorted from blood. The TCR was taken from a human donor in good health. The CDR3 reads CASSLVGHPIYGYTF. CDR3 sequence (DNA): TGTGCCAGCAGCTTAGTGGGACACCCAATCTATGGCTACACCTTC. The full variable domain, with the rest looked up from reference TRBV11-2 and TRBJ1-2, is EAGVAQSPRYKIIEKRQSVAFWCNPISGHATLYWYQQILGQGPKLLIQFQNNGVVDDSQLPKDRFSAERLKGVDSTLKIQPAKLEDSAVYLCASSLVGHPIYGYTFGSGTRLTVV.